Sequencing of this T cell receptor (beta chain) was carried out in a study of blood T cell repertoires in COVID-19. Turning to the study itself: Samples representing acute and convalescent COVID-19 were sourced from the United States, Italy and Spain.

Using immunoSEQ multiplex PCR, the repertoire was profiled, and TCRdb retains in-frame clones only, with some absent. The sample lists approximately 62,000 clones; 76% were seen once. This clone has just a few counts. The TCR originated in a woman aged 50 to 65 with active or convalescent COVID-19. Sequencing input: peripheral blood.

This chain's CDR3 is CASRTGIYGYTF. CDR3 sequence (DNA): TGTGCCAGCAGAACAGGGATCTATGGCTACACCTTC. The chain employs TRBV12-3 or TRBV12-4 and TRBJ1-2, with D maybe TRBD1 (6 bases). V was shortened by 6 bases and J by 4 bases, with 9 bases between the two germline ends. The CDR3 consists of 12 residues.